This TCR beta chain was profiled in a study of regulatory T cells in long-lasting Graves disease. Across the whole study: Newly diagnosed Graves' patients had taken antithyroid drugs under 3 months.

HTBI primers from iRepertoire and Arm-PCR of CDR3 regions yielded the TCR beta libraries. TCRdb recomputed calls from the multiplex PCR reads with MiXCR, one row per CDR3 protein. This sample carries hundreds of thousands of distinct CDR3 sequences, 16% of them seen once, and the ten largest clones take 15% to 20%. The CDR3 totals 12 residues. Germline V CDR1 and CDR2: GTSNPN, SVGIG (reference sequence). The sample's time point: newly diagnosed GD, antithyroid drugs for less than 3 months. PBMC-extracted RNA yielded the TCR library. These data also featured in a second study, about T cells in Graves' hyperthyroidism and ophthalmopathy.

This sequence was found in a woman aged 25 to 39 with Graves disease. This specimen consisted of peripheral blood mononuclear cells (PBMCs), obtained at new diagnosis, from a patient treated with antithyroid drugs. The J gene is TRBJ1-1, the V gene TRBV30; a possible D gene is TRBD1 (5 bases). CDR3 in DNA: TGTGCGTCACAAGGGGTGGTTCCTGAAGCTTTCTTT. Protein: CASQGVVPEAFF.